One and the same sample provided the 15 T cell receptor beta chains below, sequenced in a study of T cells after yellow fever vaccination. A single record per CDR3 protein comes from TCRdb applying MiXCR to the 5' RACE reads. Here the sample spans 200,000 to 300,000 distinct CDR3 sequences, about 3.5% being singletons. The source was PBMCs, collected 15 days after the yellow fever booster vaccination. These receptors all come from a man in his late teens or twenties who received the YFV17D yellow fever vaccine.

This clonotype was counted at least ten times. The CDR3 DNA sequence: TGTGCCAGCACGGACCCATCGCCGACCCAGTACTTC. It encodes CASTDPSPTQYF. V is TRBV3-1 and J is TRBJ2-5; D ambiguous. This CDR3 spans 12 amino acids. Trimming left V 7 bases short and J 7 bases short, with 13 bases between. Germline V gene sequence: CDR1 LGHDT, CDR2 YNNKEL (reference sequence).

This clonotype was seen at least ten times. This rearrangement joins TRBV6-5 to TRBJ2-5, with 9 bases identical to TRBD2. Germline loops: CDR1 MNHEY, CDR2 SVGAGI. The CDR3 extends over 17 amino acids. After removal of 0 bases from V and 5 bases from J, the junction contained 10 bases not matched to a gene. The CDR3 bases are TGTGCCAGCAGTTACTCTGGGCGGGGGGGCCCCCAGGAGACCCAGTACTTC. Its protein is CASSYSGRGGPQETQYF.

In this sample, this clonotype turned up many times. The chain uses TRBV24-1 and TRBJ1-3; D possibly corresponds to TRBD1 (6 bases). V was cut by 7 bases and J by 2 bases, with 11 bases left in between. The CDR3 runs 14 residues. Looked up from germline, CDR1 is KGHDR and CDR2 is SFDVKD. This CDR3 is CATRWTAPGNTIYF. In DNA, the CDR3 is TGTGCCACCAGATGGACAGCTCCTGGAAACACCATATATTTT.

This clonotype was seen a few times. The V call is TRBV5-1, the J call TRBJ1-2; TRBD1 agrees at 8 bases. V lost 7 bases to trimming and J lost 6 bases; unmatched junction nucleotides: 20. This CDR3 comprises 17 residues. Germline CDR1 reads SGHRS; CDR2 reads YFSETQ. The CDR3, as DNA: TGCGCCAGCTCGTCTTGGGGTCCCGGGACAGGCATGGATGGCTACACCTTC. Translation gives CASSSWGPGTGMDGYTF. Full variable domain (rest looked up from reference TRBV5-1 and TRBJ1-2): KAGVTQTPRYLIKTRGQQVTLSCSPISGHRSVSWYQQTPGQGLQFLFEYFSETQRNKGNFPGRFSGRQFSNSRSEMNVSTLELGDSALYLCASSSWGPGTGMDGYTFGSGTRLTVV.

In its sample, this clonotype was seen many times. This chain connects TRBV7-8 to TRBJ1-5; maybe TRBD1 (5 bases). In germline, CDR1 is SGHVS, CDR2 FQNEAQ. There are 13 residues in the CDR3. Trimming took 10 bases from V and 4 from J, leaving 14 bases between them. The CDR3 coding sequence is TGTGCCACGGCGGAAAGGGGTAATCAGCCCCAGCATTTT. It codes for CATAERGNQPQHF.

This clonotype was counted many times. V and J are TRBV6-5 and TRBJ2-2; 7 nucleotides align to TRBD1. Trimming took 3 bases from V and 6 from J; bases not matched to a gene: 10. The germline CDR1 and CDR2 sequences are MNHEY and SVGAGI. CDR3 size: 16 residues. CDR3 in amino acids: CASSYRSGTAAGELFF. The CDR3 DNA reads TGTGCCAGCAGTTATCGGTCCGGGACAGCGGCCGGGGAGCTGTTTTTT.

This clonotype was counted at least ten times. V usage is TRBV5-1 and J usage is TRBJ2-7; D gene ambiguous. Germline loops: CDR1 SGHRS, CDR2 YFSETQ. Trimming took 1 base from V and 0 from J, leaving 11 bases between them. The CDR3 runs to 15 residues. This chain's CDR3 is CASSLQPSGSYEQYV. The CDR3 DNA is TGCGCCAGCAGCTTGCAGCCGAGTGGCTCCTACGAGCAGTACGTC.

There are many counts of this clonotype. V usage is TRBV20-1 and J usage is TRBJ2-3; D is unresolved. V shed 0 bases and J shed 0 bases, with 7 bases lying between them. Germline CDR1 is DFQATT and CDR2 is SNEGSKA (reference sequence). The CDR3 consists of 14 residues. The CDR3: CSARDSTSTDTQYF. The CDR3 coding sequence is TGCAGTGCTAGAGATTCCACTAGCACAGATACGCAGTATTTT.

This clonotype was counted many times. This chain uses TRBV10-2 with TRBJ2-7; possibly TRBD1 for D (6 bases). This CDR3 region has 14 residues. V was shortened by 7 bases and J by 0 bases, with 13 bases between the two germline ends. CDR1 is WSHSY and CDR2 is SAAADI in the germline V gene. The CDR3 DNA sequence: TGCGCCAGCAAGGACAGCCGCTTCTCCTACGAGCAGTACTTC. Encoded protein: CASKDSRFSYEQYF.

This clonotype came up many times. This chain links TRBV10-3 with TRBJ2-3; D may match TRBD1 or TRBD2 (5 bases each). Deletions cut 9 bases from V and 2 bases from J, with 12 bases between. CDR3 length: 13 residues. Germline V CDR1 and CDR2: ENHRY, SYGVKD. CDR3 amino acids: CAIHGTYTDTQYF. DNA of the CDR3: TGTGCCATACACGGGACCTACACAGATACGCAGTATTTT.

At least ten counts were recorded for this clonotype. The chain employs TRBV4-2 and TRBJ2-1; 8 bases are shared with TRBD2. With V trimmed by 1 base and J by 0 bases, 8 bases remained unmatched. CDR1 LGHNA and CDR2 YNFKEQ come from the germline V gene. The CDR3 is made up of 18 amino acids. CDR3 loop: CASSQVVAGRASYNEQFF. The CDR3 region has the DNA TGTGCCAGCAGCCAAGTTGTAGCGGGGAGGGCCTCCTACAATGAGCAGTTCTTC.

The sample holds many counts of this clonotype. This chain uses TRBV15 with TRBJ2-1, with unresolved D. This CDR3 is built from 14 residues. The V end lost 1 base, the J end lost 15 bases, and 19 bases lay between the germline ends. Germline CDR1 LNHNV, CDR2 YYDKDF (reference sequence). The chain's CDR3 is CATSRAGLMVSPFF. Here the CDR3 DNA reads TGTGCCACCAGCAGAGCCGGTCTCATGGTTTCCCCGTTCTTC.

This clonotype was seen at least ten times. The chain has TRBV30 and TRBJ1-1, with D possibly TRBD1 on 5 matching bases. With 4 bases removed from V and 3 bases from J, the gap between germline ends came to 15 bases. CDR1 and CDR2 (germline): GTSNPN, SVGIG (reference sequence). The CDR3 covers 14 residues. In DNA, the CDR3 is TGTGCCTGGAACCCAAATGTGGGGGACACTGAAGCTTTCTTT. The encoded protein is CAWNPNVGDTEAFF. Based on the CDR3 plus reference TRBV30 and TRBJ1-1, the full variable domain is SQTIHQWPATLVQPVGSPLSLECTVEGTSNPNLYWYRQAAGRGLQLLFYSVGIGQISSEVPQNLSASRPQDRQFILSSKKLLLSDSGFYLCAWNPNVGDTEAFFGQGTRLTVV.

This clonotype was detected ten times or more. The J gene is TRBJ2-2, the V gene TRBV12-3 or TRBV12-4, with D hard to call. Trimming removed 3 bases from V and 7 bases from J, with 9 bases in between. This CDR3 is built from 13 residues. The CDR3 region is CASSFGQRGELFF. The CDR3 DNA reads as TGTGCCAGCAGTTTTGGCCAGCGCGGGGAGCTGTTTTTT.

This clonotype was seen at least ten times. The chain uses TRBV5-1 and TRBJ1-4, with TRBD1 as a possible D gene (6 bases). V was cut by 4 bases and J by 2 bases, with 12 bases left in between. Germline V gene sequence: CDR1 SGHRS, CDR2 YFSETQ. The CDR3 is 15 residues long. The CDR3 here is CASSLRGVTNEKLFF. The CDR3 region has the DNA TGCGCCAGCAGCCTGAGGGGGGTCACTAATGAAAAACTGTTTTTT.